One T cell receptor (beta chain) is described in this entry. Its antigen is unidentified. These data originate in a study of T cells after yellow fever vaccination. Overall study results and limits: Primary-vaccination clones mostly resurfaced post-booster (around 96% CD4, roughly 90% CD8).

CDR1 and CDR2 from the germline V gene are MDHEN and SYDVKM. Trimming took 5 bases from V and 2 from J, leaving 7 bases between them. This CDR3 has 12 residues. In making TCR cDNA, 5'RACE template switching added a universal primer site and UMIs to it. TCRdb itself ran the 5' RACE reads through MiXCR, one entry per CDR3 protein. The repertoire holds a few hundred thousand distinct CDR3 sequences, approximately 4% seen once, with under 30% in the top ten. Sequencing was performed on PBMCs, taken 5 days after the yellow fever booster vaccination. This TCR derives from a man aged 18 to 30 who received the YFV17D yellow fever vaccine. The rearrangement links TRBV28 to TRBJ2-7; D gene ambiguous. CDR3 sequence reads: CASSKGTYEQYV. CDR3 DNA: TGTGCCAGCAGTAAAGGGACCTACGAGCAGTACGTC.